This entry describes one T cell receptor beta chain. In the study's own analysis: Amplification of reference gene primers provided the estimated nucleated cell counts. Assay: immunoSEQ multiplex PCR; the TCRdb copy retains only in-frame clones and omits some. The V and J calls and clone size come from that table; D and trimming were worked out from the DNA. The table records about 210,000 clones, 75% to 90% of them present only once. The data were obtained in a study of blood T cell repertoires in COVID-19. Participants came from 20 to 25 US areas, aged about 18 to 95 years. The sequenced material came from PBMCs or T cells enriched from blood (not recorded which). This TCR came from a woman in her thirties who had been exposed to COVID-19.

The CDR3 DNA sequence: TGTGCCAGCAGCGTAGGGCAGTACAATGAGCAGTTCTTC. The encoded protein is CASSVGQYNEQFF. The rearrangement joins TRBV9 to TRBJ2-1; D is unresolved. The CDR3 loop spans 13 amino acids. V was trimmed by 0 bases and J by 4 bases, leaving 5 bases between them. CDR1 is SGDLS, CDR2 YYNGEE, per germline.